These 6 T cell receptor beta chains were all obtained from the same sample, sequenced in a study of graft-versus-host responses after intestinal transplantation (dated by TCRdb to about 2021). This specimen's time point label, interpreted: cells obtained before transplantation from donor or recipient. The library was generated by the immunoSEQ multiplex PCR assay. TCRdb mirrors the immuneACCESS table, restricted to in-frame sequences. Some clones are absent from its copies; in checked studies, under half trace to an unresolved V gene, and the reason for the others is unknown. The table for this sample lists tens of thousands of clones; just over 90% of them were counted only once. The ten largest clones add up to approximately 6% of the sample. Antigen specificity for these receptors is unknown. The sequences come from unstimulated CD8+ T cells sorted from spleen or lymph node cells, collected before intestinal transplant. The receptors here all came from a human donor who received an intestinal transplant.

The J gene is TRBJ2-5, the V gene TRBV13; no clear D. The CDR3 contains 15 residues. Germline-derived CDR1 and CDR2 are PRHDT and FYEKMQ (reference sequence). V was clipped by 2 bases and J by 2 bases, with 12 bases between them. The CDR3 reads CASSLWLQEQETQYF. CDR3 sequence (DNA): TGTGCCAGCAGCTTATGGCTTCAGGAGCAAGAGACCCAGTACTTC.

V usage is TRBV4-1 and J usage is TRBJ1-2, with D unclear. V was shortened by 0 bases and J by 3 bases, with 11 bases between the two germline ends. Germline-derived CDR1 and CDR2 are MGHRA and YSYEKL. The CDR3 runs 15 residues. Here the CDR3 reads CASSQESTEYYGYTF. For the CDR3, the DNA is TGCGCCAGCAGCCAAGAATCGACGGAATACTATGGCTACACCTTC.

This clone was seen more than once but under ten times. The V and J genes are TRBV27 and TRBJ1-4; a weak D match, TRBD1 (5 bases). V lost 0 bases, J lost 5 bases, and 7 bases lay in between. The CDR3 runs 14 residues. In germline, CDR1 is MNHEY, CDR2 SMNVEV (reference sequence). The CDR3 protein is CASSLSAGNEKLFF. CDR3 DNA: TGTGCCAGCAGTTTATCGGCAGGGAATGAAAAACTGTTTTTT.

This clone has a handful of counts. V is TRBV11-2 and J is TRBJ1-1, with D uncertain. Per the germline V gene, CDR1 is SGHAT and CDR2 is FQNNGV. Trimming left V 1 base short and J 11 bases short, with 11 bases between. The CDR3 runs 12 residues. The CDR3 DNA follows: TGTGCCAGCAGCTTAGGGGCCCCGTGGGCTTTCTTT. This translates into CASSLGAPWAFF.

This rearrangement joins TRBV9 to TRBJ1-2, with a weak D call TRBD1 (6 bases). Trimming took off 7 bases at V and 4 bases at J, with 20 bases between the two ends. The CDR3 consists of 15 residues. Germline loops: CDR1 SGDLS, CDR2 YYNGEE. Here the CDR3 DNA reads TGTGCCAGCGGACTTGACAGGCAGGACCCCTATGGCTACACCTTC. This codes for CASGLDRQDPYGYTF.

The chain is built from TRBV13 and TRBJ1-2, with TRBD1 as a possible D gene (6 bases). CDR3 length: 17 amino acids. The germline V gene encodes CDR1 PRHDT and CDR2 FYEKMQ (reference sequence). Trimming removed 7 bases at V and 4 bases at J, with 25 bases between. The CDR3 protein is CASTHLFPGVPVYGYTF. CDR3 DNA sequence: TGTGCCAGCACGCATTTGTTTCCAGGGGTCCCCGTCTATGGCTACACCTTC.